What follows are 7 T cell receptor beta chains derived from one specimen sequenced in a study of T cell responses to AZD1222 COVID-19 vaccine. Using immunoSEQ multiplex PCR, the repertoire was profiled, and TCRdb retains in-frame clones only, with some absent. The table shows under 150,000 clones, with about nine tenths occurring only once. Sequencing was performed on peripheral blood, taken 28 days after the second AZD1222 dose. The source is an adult who received the AZD1222 COVID-19 vaccine.

The V call is TRBV6-5, the J call TRBJ1-6; TRBD1 is a possible D gene (6 bases). This CDR3 region has 15 residues. CDR1 and CDR2 from the germline V gene are MNHEY and SVGAGI. Between the trimmed V and J ends, which lost 0 bases and 4 bases, there was a span of 7 bases. The CDR3 coding sequence is TGTGCCAGCAGTTACTCGCAGGGGTATAATTCACCCCTCCACTTT. Translating it yields CASSYSQGYNSPLHF.

This chain links TRBV7-8 with TRBJ1-1, with D uncertain. In germline, CDR1 is SGHVS, CDR2 FQNEAQ. The CDR3 spans 11 residues. Trimming left V 5 bases short and J 3 bases short, with 4 bases between. The chain's CDR3 is CASSPYTEAFF. CDR3 sequence (DNA): TGTGCCAGCAGCCCCTACACTGAAGCTTTCTTT.

The J gene is TRBJ2-5, the V gene TRBV7-2; 7 nucleotides line up with TRBD1. CDR1 is SGHTA and CDR2 is FQGNSA in the germline V gene. There are 16 residues in the CDR3. V was pared by 2 bases and J by 2 bases, with 8 bases of the junction left unmatched. This CDR3 reads CASSLLFGRGQETQYF. CDR3 bases: TGTGCCAGCAGCTTATTATTCGGCAGGGGGCAAGAGACCCAGTACTTC.

The CDR3 spells CASSTLGTEAFF. The DNA for the CDR3 is TGTGCCAGCAGTACGTTAGGGACTGAAGCTTTCTTT. This chain links TRBV7-9 with TRBJ1-1; D not certain. V was cut by 6 bases and J by 5 bases, with 10 bases left in between. This CDR3 contains 12 residues. Per germline, CDR1 SEHNR and CDR2 FQNEAQ (reference sequence).

The chain combines TRBV20-1 with TRBJ2-1; D gene unclear. Germline V gene lookup returns CDR1 DFQATT and CDR2 SNEGSKA (reference sequence). The CDR3 is 11 amino acids. With 5 bases removed from V and 10 bases from J, the gap between germline ends came to 12 bases. The CDR3 loop reads CSAVGSSEQFF. The CDR3 bases are TGCAGTGCTGTCGGTAGCTCGGAGCAGTTCTTC.

This chain links TRBV29-1 with TRBJ1-5; TRBD1 might be the D (5 bases). The CDR3 extends over 16 amino acids. The germline CDR1 and CDR2 sequences are SQVTM and ANQGSEA. The V gene lost 3 bases and the J gene lost 5 bases, with 20 bases spanning the gap. CDR3 sequence (DNA): TGCAGCGTTGACCCCTTCGGACAAAATGGTCATCAGCCCCAGCATTTT. It specifies CSVDPFGQNGHQPQHF.

The chain is built from TRBV28 and TRBJ2-1; 10 bases agree with TRBD2. Germline V gene lookup returns CDR1 MDHEN and CDR2 SYDVKM. This CDR3 contains 15 residues. After removal of 7 bases from V and 3 bases from J, the junction contained 6 bases not matched to a gene. CDR3 DNA sequence: TGTGCCAGCACCGGACTAGCGGCTTACTACAATGAGCAGTTCTTC. Its protein is CASTGLAAYYNEQFF.